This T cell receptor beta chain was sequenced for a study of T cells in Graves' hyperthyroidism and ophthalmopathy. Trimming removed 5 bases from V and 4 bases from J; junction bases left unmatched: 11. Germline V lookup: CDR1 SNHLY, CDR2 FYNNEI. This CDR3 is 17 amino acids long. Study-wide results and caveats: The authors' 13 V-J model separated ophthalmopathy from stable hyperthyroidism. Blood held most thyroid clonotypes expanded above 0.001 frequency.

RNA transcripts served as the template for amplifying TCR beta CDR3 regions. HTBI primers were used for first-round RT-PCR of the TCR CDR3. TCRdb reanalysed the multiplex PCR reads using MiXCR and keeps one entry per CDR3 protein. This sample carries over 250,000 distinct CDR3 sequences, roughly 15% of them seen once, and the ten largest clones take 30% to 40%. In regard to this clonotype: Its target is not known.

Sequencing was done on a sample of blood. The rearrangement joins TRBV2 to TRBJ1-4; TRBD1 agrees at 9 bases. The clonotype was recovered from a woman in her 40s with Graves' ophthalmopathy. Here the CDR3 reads CASSTRQGGEINEKLFF. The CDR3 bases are TGTGCCAGCAGTACCCGACAGGGGGGGGAGATTAATGAAAAACTGTTTTTT.